The present T cell receptor beta chain was sequenced within a study of technical replicates of blood from a few donors. The germline CDR1 and CDR2 sequences are SGHNT and YYREEE (reference sequence). This CDR3 is built from 17 residues. V was clipped by 5 bases and J by 3 bases; unmatched bases: 11. The protocol was immunoSEQ multiplex PCR, while the TCRdb copy is restricted to in-frame clones and leaves out a portion. Of around 80,000 clones listed, over 75% are singletons. The sample taken for sequencing was T cells isolated from PBMCs. This receptor was obtained from a human donor in good health. The chain links TRBV5-4 to TRBJ2-1; 10 nucleotides align to TRBD2. CDR3 in DNA: TGTGCCAGCAGTCAGCGGGAGGGCCGGAGTGTCTACAATGAGCAGTTCTTC. Residues: CASSQREGRSVYNEQFF.